This entry lists 27 T cell receptor beta chains sequenced from one sample in a study of cytomegalovirus exposure and HLA in healthy donors. In the PCR, 60 Vbeta and 13 Jbeta primers were used. Generated by immunoSEQ multiplex PCR, the TCRdb table keeps only in-frame clones and is missing some. The sample carries approximately 150,000 clones, roughly 74% recorded once. The source material was PBMCs. The receptors come from a male donor in good health and CMV-seronegative.

V and J are TRBV7-9 and TRBJ2-7, with 10 nucleotides matching TRBD2. V was clipped by 5 bases and J by 6 bases; unmatched bases: 10. Germline V gene data show CDR1 as SEHNR and CDR2 as FQNEAQ (reference sequence). This CDR3 contains 15 residues. For the CDR3, the DNA is TGTGCCAGCAGCCCAGCGGGACTAGCGAAGAGCGAGCAGTACTTC. It is translated as CASSPAGLAKSEQYF. The full variable domain, rest sourced from reference TRBV7-9 and TRBJ2-7, is DTGVSQNPRHKITKRGQNVTFRCDPISEHNRLYWYRQTLGQGPEFLTYFQNEAQLEKSRLLSDRFSAERPKGSFSTLEIQRTEQGDSAMYLCASSPAGLAKSEQYFGPGTRLTVT.

The chain employs TRBV7-9 and TRBJ2-3; 12 nucleotides match TRBD2. CDR3 size: 15 residues. The V and J ends lost 6 bases and 2 bases, in that order; junction bases with no gene match: 3. The V gene's germline CDR1 is SEHNR and CDR2 FQNEAQ (reference sequence). The CDR3 spells CASSLAGGNTDTQYF. The CDR3 DNA is TGTGCCAGCAGTCTAGCGGGAGGGAACACAGATACGCAGTATTTT. Looking up the rest from reference TRBV7-9 and TRBJ2-3 gives the full variable domain: DTGVSQNPRHKITKRGQNVTFRCDPISEHNRLYWYRQTLGQGPEFLTYFQNEAQLEKSRLLSDRFSAERPKGSFSTLEIQRTEQGDSAMYLCASSLAGGNTDTQYFGPGTRLTVL.

V gene TRBV10-3 combines with J gene TRBJ2-7; 7 bases fit TRBD2. This CDR3 is built from 15 residues. With V trimmed by 6 bases and J by 0 bases, 8 bases remained unmatched. Per germline, CDR1 ENHRY and CDR2 SYGVKD. The CDR3 coding sequence is TGTGCCATCAGATCGGCTAGCGGTAGCTCCTACGAGCAGTACTTC. Protein sequence: CAIRSASGSSYEQYF.

The J gene is TRBJ2-2, the V gene TRBV11-2; TRBD2 might be the D (6 bases). Trimming left V 1 base short and J 4 bases short, with 13 bases between. Germline-derived CDR1 and CDR2 are SGHAT and FQNNGV. The CDR3 is 16 residues long. The CDR3, as DNA: TGTGCCAGCAGCTTAGGTGGAGGGTACAGCACCGGGGAGCTGTTTTTT. This codes for CASSLGGGYSTGELFF.

A single count supports this clone. The rearrangement uses TRBV7-9 and TRBJ2-7, with TRBD2 identical over 8 bases. Trimming removed 5 bases from V and 4 bases from J; junction bases left unmatched: 7. Germline loops: CDR1 SEHNR, CDR2 FQNEAQ (reference sequence). This CDR3 region has 14 residues. The DNA of the CDR3 is TGTGCCAGCAGCGCGAATAGCGGGGAGTACGAGCAGTACTTC. Translating gives CASSANSGEYEQYF.

The J gene is TRBJ2-2, the V gene TRBV6-1, with 9 bases fitting TRBD1. The V gene end was trimmed by 2 bases and the J gene end by 6 bases; junction bases not matched to a gene: 4. Germline V gene data show CDR1 as MNHNS and CDR2 as SASEGT. This CDR3 region has 15 residues. The CDR3 spells CASSERDRVPGELFF. CDR3 in DNA: TGTGCCAGCAGTGAAAGGGACAGGGTTCCCGGGGAGCTGTTTTTT.

This clone was seen a few times. The CDR3 bases are TGTGCCAGTAGTCGCATGGGAGTAAGTGGTACTGAAAAACTGTTTTTT. It is translated as CASSRMGVSGTEKLFF. This chain connects TRBV19 to TRBJ1-4; D is uncertain. Germline V CDR1 and CDR2: LNHDA, SQIVND (reference sequence). CDR3 length: 16 amino acids. V lost 5 bases, J lost 7 bases, and 20 bases lay in between.

The table lists this clone with a count of one. This rearrangement joins TRBV4-1 to TRBJ1-1; 7 bases map to TRBD1. CDR3 length: 13 amino acids. The ends lost 5 bases at V and 3 bases at J; junction bases unmatched: 3. Germline lookup yields CDR1 MGHRA and CDR2 YSYEKL. The CDR3 DNA follows: TGCGCCAGCAGCTTCGGGACAGACACTGAAGCTTTCTTT. This codes for CASSFGTDTEAFF.

Points on this clone: An end of the junction does not agree with germline; a read error may underlie this. The DNA of the CDR3 is TGCCTACTGGGCCCAGGGGGAGGAAACACCATATATTTT. Amino acids: CLLGPGGGNTIYF. The chain couples TRBV7-9 to TRBJ1-3; 7 nucleotides align to TRBD1. The CDR3 runs 13 residues. Germline CDR1 SEHNR, CDR2 FQNEAQ (reference sequence).

This rearrangement joins TRBV6-1 to TRBJ1-2; D gene uncertain. The germline CDR1 and CDR2 sequences are MNHNS and SASEGT. The CDR3 contains 14 residues. V was pared by 0 bases and J by 7 bases, with 12 bases between. The CDR3 DNA reads as TGTGCCAGCAGTGAAGCGATAAGAGGATCTGGCTACACCTTC. This codes for CASSEAIRGSGYTF.

This clone was seen only once. The CDR3 spells CASSLSGESTEAFF. As DNA, the CDR3 is TGTGCCAGCAGCTTATCAGGGGAGAGCACTGAAGCTTTCTTT. The rearrangement links TRBV7-3 to TRBJ1-1; D is possibly TRBD1 (6 bases). V was trimmed by 2 bases and J by 4 bases, leaving 11 bases between them. The CDR3 consists of 14 residues. The V gene's germline CDR1 is SGHTA and CDR2 FQGTGA.

The chain employs TRBV5-1 and TRBJ2-5; the D gene is possibly TRBD1 (6 bases). The better agreement between TRBJ2-7 and the DNA end casts doubt on the J call. Germline V CDR1 and CDR2: SGHRS, YFSETQ. CDR3 length equals 13 residues. The CDR3 sequence is CASSPDRAYEQYF. CDR3 sequence (DNA): TGCGCCAGCAGCCCGGACAGAGCCTACGAGCAGTACTTC.

The CDR3 DNA reads TGTGCCAGCTCACCAAACAGGAACTCTGGAAACACCATATATTTT. Its translation: CASSPNRNSGNTIYF. The chain couples TRBV18 to TRBJ1-3; possible D gene TRBD1, 5 bases. Trimming cost V 2 bases and J 0 bases, with 8 bases left between them. The CDR3 is made up of 15 amino acids. Looked up from germline, CDR1 is KGHSH and CDR2 is LQKENI.

This chain joins TRBV10-3 and TRBJ1-2, with D unresolved. In germline, CDR1 is ENHRY, CDR2 SYGVKD. V was trimmed by 2 bases and J by 2 bases, leaving 12 bases between them. CDR3 length equals 15 residues. Written as DNA, the CDR3 is TGTGCCATCAGTGAGGCAGGTAGGAAGAACTATGGCTACACCTTC. Translation: CAISEAGRKNYGYTF.

The rearrangement links TRBV5-1 to TRBJ2-6; D is ambiguous. CDR1 and CDR2 from the germline V gene are SGHRS and YFSETQ. There are 15 residues in the CDR3. Trimming stripped 3 bases from V and 0 bases from J, with 7 bases between. CDR3 amino acids: CASSSRLSGANVLTF. The CDR3 nucleotides read TGCGCCAGCAGCTCGAGGCTCTCTGGGGCCAACGTCCTGACTTTC.

The chain recombines TRBV15 with TRBJ1-6, with D possibly being TRBD1 (6 bases). This CDR3 has 17 amino acids. With 1 base removed from V and 7 bases from J, the gap between germline ends came to 17 bases. Looked up from germline, CDR1 is LNHNV and CDR2 is YYDKDF (reference sequence). This chain's CDR3 is CATSRVYPQGVNSPLHF. For the CDR3, the DNA is TGTGCCACCAGCAGAGTGTACCCACAGGGTGTGAATTCACCCCTCCACTTT.

The chain couples TRBV6-1 to TRBJ1-5, with D unclear. Germline V gene lookup returns CDR1 MNHNS and CDR2 SASEGT. CDR3 length: 13 amino acids. Trimming cost V 4 bases and J 0 bases, with 4 bases left between them. The CDR3 DNA follows: TGTGCCAGCAGTGTTTATAGCAATCAGCCCCAGCATTTT. Translation gives CASSVYSNQPQHF.

V usage is TRBV16 and J usage is TRBJ1-2; 7 nucleotides align to TRBD1. CDR1 is KGHSY, CDR2 FQNENV, per germline. The CDR3 loop spans 16 amino acids. V lost 0 bases, J lost 6 bases, and 10 bases stayed unmatched. The CDR3 is CASSQSGTDPQHGYTF. DNA of the CDR3: TGTGCCAGCAGCCAATCGGGGACAGACCCCCAACATGGCTACACCTTC. The whole variable domain, remainder taken from reference TRBV16 and TRBJ1-2, is GEEVAQTPKHLVRGEGQKAKLYCAPIKGHSYVFWYQQVLKNEFKFLISFQNENVFDETGMPKERFSAKCLPNSPCSLEIQATKLEDSAVYFCASSQSGTDPQHGYTFGSGTRLTVV.

CDR3 nucleotide sequence: TGTGCCAGCTCCCCAGAAAATCAGCCCCAGCATTTT. It is translated as CASSPENQPQHF. This chain uses TRBV7-7 with TRBJ1-5; D call uncertain. Per the germline V gene, CDR1 is SSHAT and CDR2 is FNYEAQ (reference sequence). Trimming took 8 bases from V and 4 from J, leaving 9 bases between them. The CDR3 is 12 residues long.

V and J are TRBV7-9 and TRBJ1-1; D possibly corresponds to TRBD1 (5 bases). CDR1 and CDR2 from the germline V gene are SEHNR and FQNEAQ (reference sequence). The CDR3 runs 14 residues. With 5 bases removed from V and 0 bases from J, the gap between germline ends came to 10 bases. CDR3: CASSPTGVNTEAFF. The CDR3 coding sequence is TGTGCCAGCAGCCCTACAGGCGTGAACACTGAAGCTTTCTTT.

V is TRBV4-1 and J is TRBJ2-7, with D maybe TRBD2 (6 bases). Trimming took 1 base from V and 3 from J, leaving 13 bases between them. Germline V gene sequence: CDR1 MGHRA, CDR2 YSYEKL. CDR3 length equals 15 residues. The chain's CDR3 is CASSQVGSSGYEQYF. DNA of the CDR3: TGCGCCAGCAGCCAAGTAGGTAGTAGCGGCTACGAGCAGTACTTC.

The gene calls are TRBV5-1 and TRBJ1-6; no reliable D call. CDR1 is SGHRS, CDR2 YFSETQ, per germline. V lost 4 bases and J lost 7, with 18 bases in between. The CDR3 contains 16 residues. The CDR3 sequence: CASSTRLRETNSPLHF. CDR3 bases: TGCGCCAGCAGCACCCGTCTCCGGGAAACAAATTCACCCCTCCACTTT.

V is TRBV9 and J is TRBJ2-1; D perhaps matches TRBD1 (6 bases). V was shortened by 4 bases and J by 3 bases, with 14 bases between the two germline ends. In germline, CDR1 is SGDLS, CDR2 YYNGEE. The CDR3 sequence is 15 residues long. The CDR3 protein is CASSPATGNYNEQFF. The CDR3 coding sequence is TGTGCCAGCAGCCCGGCGACAGGAAACTACAATGAGCAGTTCTTC.

The rearrangement uses TRBV19 and TRBJ1-5, with D perhaps matching TRBD1 (5 bases). V was trimmed by 4 bases and J by 8 bases, leaving 12 bases between them. Germline V gives CDR1 LNHDA, CDR2 SQIVND (reference sequence). This CDR3 has 13 amino acids. CDR3: CASSTMGGEPQHF. The CDR3 DNA sequence: TGTGCCAGTAGTACAATGGGGGGAGAGCCCCAGCATTTT.

This chain joins TRBV4-3 and TRBJ1-2, with 8 bases aligning to TRBD1. V shed 5 bases, J shed 1 base, and the junction held 6 bases outside the gene matches. CDR3 length equals 15 residues. CDR1 is LGHNA and CDR2 is YSLEER in the germline V gene. For the CDR3, the DNA is TGCGCCAGCAGCGGGTGGACAGGGAATAACTATGGCTACACCTTC. Translating gives CASSGWTGNNYGYTF.

A few counts support this clone. The chain recombines TRBV18 with TRBJ2-7, with D perhaps matching TRBD2 (5 bases). The germline gives CDR1 KGHSH, CDR2 LQKENI. The V gene lost 3 bases and the J gene lost 0 bases, with 12 bases spanning the gap. The CDR3 has 15 amino acids. CDR3 coding DNA: TGTGCCAGCTCACCCCGAGAAGGGAGCTCCTACGAGCAGTACTTC. This codes for CASSPREGSSYEQYF. The full variable domain, rest sourced from reference TRBV18 and TRBJ2-7, is NAGVMQNPRHLVRRRGQEARLRCSPMKGHSHVYWYRQLPEEGLKFMVYLQKENIIDESGMPKERFSAEFPKEGPSILRIQQVVRGDSAAYFCASSPREGSSYEQYFGPGTRLTVT.

The gene calls are TRBV9 and TRBJ2-1, with 13 bases aligning to TRBD2. This CDR3 spans 17 amino acids. Germline-derived CDR1 and CDR2 are SGDLS and YYNGEE. V dropped 4 bases and J dropped 7; count of bases not matched to a gene: 11. CDR3 coding DNA: TGTGCCAGCAGCCCGACCCGTGTGACTAGCGGGAGGAATGAGCAGTTCTTC. It codes for CASSPTRVTSGRNEQFF. Full variable domain (rest looked up from reference TRBV9 and TRBJ2-1): DSGVTQTPKHLITATGQRVTLRCSPRSGDLSVYWYQQSLDQGLQFLIQYYNGEERAKGNILERFSAQQFPDLHSELNLSSLELGDSALYFCASSPTRVTSGRNEQFFGPGTRLTVL.